The 4 T cell receptor beta chains reported below all come from one sample, sequenced in a study of radiation and T cells in renal cell carcinoma. The time point here: baseline pretreatment blood. The treatment: 15 Gy SBRT to primary tumor, nephrectomy 4 weeks later. The repertoire was sequenced with immunoSEQ multiplex PCR; TCRdb's copy has only in-frame clones and lacks some. The sample lists 130,000 or so clones, 70% to 90% occurring once. The specimen was blood, collected from a patient whose treatment included radiotherapy and nephrectomy. The receptors come from a woman aged 50 to 60 with renal cell carcinoma.

The CDR3 sequence is CASSVDSALNTEAFF. CDR3 in DNA: TGTGCCAGCAGCGTAGATTCAGCCCTGAACACTGAAGCTTTCTTT. The chain employs TRBV9 and TRBJ1-1; D gene uncertain. Germline lookup yields CDR1 SGDLS and CDR2 YYNGEE. The CDR3 runs to 15 residues. Trimming took off 0 bases at V and 0 bases at J, with 9 bases between the two ends.

As to this clone: Other nucleotide sequences from this sample produce the same CDR3. The chain joins TRBV27 to TRBJ2-3, with D unresolved. V lost 2 bases to trimming and J lost 6 bases, with 3 bases between them. The length of the CDR3 is 11 residues. Per germline, CDR1 MNHEY and CDR2 SMNVEV (reference sequence). For the CDR3, the DNA is TGTGCCAGCAGTTTAGGTGATACGCAGTATTTT. This translates into CASSLGDTQYF.

The CDR3 bases are TGTGCCATCAGCTTAAGCTCCTACGAGCAGTACTTC. This translates into CAISLSSYEQYF. The V and J genes are TRBV10-3 and TRBJ2-7, with D hard to call. The CDR3 covers 12 residues. Looked up from germline, CDR1 is ENHRY and CDR2 is SYGVKD. V was pared by 6 bases and J by 0 bases, with 6 bases between.

CDR3 sequence (DNA): TGCGCCAGTTTCACCAGGGAGATGAACACTGAAGCTTTCTTT. Its translation: CASFTREMNTEAFF. The gene calls are TRBV10-1 and TRBJ1-1, with a tentative D call TRBD1 (5 bases). From germline, CDR1 is WNHNN and CDR2 SYGVQD (reference sequence). Trimming shortened V by 9 bases and J by 0 bases, and 14 bases separated the two germline ends. The CDR3 loop spans 14 amino acids.